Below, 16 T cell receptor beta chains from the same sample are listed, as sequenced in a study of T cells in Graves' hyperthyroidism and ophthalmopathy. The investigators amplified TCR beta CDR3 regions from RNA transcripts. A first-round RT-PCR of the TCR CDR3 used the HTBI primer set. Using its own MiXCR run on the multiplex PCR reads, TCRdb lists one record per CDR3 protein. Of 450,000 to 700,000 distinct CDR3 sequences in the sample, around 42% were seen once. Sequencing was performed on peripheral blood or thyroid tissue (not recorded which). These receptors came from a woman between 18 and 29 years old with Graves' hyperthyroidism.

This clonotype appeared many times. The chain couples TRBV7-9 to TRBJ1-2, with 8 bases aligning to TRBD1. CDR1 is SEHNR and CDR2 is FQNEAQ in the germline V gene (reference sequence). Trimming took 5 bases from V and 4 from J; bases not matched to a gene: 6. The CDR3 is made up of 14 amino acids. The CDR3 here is CASSAGQGGYGYTF. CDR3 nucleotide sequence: TGTGCCAGCAGCGCTGGACAGGGAGGCTATGGCTACACCTTC. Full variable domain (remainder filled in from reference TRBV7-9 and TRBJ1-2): DTGVSQNPRHKITKRGQNVTFRCDPISEHNRLYWYRQTLGQGPEFLTYFQNEAQLEKSRLLSDRFSAERPKGSFSTLEIQRTEQGDSAMYLCASSAGQGGYGYTFGSGTRLTVV.

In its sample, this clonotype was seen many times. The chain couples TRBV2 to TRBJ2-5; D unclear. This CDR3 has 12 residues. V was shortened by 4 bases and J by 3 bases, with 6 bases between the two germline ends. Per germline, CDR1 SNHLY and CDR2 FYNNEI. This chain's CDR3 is CASSVLKETQYF. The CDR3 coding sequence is TGTGCCAGCAGTGTGCTCAAAGAGACCCAGTACTTC.

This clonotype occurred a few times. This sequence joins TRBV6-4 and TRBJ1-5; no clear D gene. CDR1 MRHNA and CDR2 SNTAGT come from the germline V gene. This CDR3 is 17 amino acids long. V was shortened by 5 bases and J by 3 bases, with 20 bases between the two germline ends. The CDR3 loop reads CASSNTHQAYYNQPQHF. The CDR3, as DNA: TGTGCCAGCAGTAACACCCACCAGGCTTATTACAATCAGCCCCAGCATTTT.

The CDR3 DNA sequence: TGTGCCAGCAGGACTGAGGACAGGGGAGATGGCTACACCTTC. The encoded protein is CASRTEDRGDGYTF. The chain couples TRBV2 to TRBJ1-2, with TRBD1 identical over 9 bases. The trim removed 6 bases at V and 6 bases at J, leaving 8 bases unmatched. CDR3 length: 14 amino acids. The germline V gene encodes CDR1 SNHLY and CDR2 FYNNEI.

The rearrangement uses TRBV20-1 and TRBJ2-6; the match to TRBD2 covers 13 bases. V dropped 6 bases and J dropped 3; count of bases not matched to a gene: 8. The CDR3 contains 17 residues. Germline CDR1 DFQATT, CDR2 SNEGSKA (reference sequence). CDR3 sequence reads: CSASSWTSGSGANVLTF. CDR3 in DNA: TGCAGTGCCAGCAGTTGGACTAGCGGGAGTGGGGCCAACGTCCTGACTTTC.

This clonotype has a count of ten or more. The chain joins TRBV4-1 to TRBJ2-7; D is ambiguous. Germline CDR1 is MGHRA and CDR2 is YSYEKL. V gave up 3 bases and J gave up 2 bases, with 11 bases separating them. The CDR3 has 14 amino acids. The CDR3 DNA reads TGCGCCAGCAGCCAGCCAGCCATAGCCTACGAGCAGTACTTC. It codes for CASSQPAIAYEQYF.

CDR3 sequence (DNA): TGCAGCGTTTATACCGGGACACAGCGTGATGGCTACACCTTC. Protein product: CSVYTGTQRDGYTF. The chain employs TRBV29-1 and TRBJ1-2, with a weak D call TRBD1 (6 bases). In germline, CDR1 is SQVTM, CDR2 ANQGSEA. This CDR3 has 14 residues. V was shortened by 5 bases and J by 6 bases, with 19 bases between the two germline ends. The full variable domain, its missing parts supplied by reference TRBV29-1 and TRBJ1-2, is SAVISQKPSRDICQRGTSLTIQCQVDSQVTMMFWYRQQPGQSLTLIATANQGSEATYESGFVIDKFPISRPNLTFSTLTVSNMSPEDSSIYLCSVYTGTQRDGYTFGSGTRLTVV.

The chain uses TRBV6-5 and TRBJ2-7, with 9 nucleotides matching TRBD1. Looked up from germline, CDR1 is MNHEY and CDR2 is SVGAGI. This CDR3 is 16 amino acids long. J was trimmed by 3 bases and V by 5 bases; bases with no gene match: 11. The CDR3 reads CASSTTGTGPVYEQYF. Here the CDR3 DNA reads TGTGCCAGCAGTACCACCGGGACAGGGCCTGTCTACGAGCAGTACTTC.

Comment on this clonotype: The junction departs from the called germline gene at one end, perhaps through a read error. The CDR3 DNA reads TGTGCCAGCAGTCCGTATTTATGTGGAAAAGGATCTTATGGCTGCACCTTC. Amino acid sequence: CASSPYLCGKGSYGCTF. V usage is TRBV12-3 or TRBV12-4 and J usage is TRBJ1-2; the D is unclear. The CDR3 length is 17 residues.

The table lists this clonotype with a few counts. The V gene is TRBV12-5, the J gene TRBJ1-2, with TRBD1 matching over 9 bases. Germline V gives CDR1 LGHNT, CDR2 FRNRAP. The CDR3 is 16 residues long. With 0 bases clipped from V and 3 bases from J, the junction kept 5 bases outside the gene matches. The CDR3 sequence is CASGLVLGQGDYGYTF. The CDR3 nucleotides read TGTGCTAGTGGTTTGGTACTGGGACAGGGAGACTATGGCTACACCTTC.

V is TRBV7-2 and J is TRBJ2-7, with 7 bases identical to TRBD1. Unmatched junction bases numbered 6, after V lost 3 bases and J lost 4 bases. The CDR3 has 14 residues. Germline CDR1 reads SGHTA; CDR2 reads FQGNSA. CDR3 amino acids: CASSFRTGGYEQYF. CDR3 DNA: TGTGCCAGCAGCTTCCGGACAGGCGGTTACGAGCAGTACTTC.

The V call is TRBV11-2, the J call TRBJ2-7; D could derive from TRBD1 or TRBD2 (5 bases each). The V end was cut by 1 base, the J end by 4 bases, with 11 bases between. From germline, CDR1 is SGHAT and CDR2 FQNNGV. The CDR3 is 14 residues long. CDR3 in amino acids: CASSLVTEGYEQYF. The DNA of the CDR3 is TGTGCCAGCAGCTTAGTGACAGAGGGATACGAGCAGTACTTC.

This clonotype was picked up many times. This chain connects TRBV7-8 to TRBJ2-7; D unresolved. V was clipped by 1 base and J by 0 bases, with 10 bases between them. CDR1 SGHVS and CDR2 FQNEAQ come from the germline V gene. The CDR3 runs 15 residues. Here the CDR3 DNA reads TGTGCCAGCAGCTTAGATTTTCTGTCCTCCTACGAGCAGTACTTC. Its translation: CASSLDFLSSYEQYF. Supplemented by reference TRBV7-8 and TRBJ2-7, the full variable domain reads GAGVSQSPRYKVAKRGQDVALRCDPISGHVSLFWYQQALGQGPEFLTYFQNEAQLDKSGLPSDRFFAERPEGSVSTLKIQRTQQEDSAVYLCASSLDFLSSYEQYFGPGTRLTVT.

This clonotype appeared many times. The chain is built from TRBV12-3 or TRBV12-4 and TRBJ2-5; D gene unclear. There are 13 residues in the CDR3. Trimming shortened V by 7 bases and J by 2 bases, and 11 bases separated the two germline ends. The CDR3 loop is CASTPGRQETQYF. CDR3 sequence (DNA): TGTGCCAGCACTCCCGGACGTCAAGAGACCCAGTACTTC.

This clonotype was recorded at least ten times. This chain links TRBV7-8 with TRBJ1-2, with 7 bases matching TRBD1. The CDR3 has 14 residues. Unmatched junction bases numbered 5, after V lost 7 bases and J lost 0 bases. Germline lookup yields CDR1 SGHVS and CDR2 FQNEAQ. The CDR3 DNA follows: TGTGCCAGCACCCCGGACAGGACTAACTATGGCTACACCTTC. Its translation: CASTPDRTNYGYTF.

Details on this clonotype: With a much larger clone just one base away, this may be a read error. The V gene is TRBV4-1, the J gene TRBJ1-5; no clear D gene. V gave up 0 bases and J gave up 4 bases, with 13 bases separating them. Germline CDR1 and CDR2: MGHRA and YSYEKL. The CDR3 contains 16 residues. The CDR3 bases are TGCGCCAGCAGCCAAGAAGGGCCACAGTCAAATCAGCCCCAGCATTTT. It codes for CASSQEGPQSNQPQHF.